Detailed here is one TCR beta chain. No antigen is known for it. The stimulus was an HIV-1 Gag 15-mer peptide pool, around 1.1 ug/peptide/mL. Sorted nonresponding memory CD4+ T cells were CD40L-negative, CD69-negative, CD45RO-high. Germline values: CDR1 SGHDT, CDR2 YYEEEE. The CDR3 is 15 amino acids. Germline trimming cut 2 bases from V and 7 bases from J; bases unmatched to any gene: 9. The data stem from a study of persistence of HIV-infected CD4 T cells. Study-wide context: Isolated cells were CMV- and HIV-1 Gag-responding CD4+ T cells. Suppressive ART had lasted a median of roughly eight years.

Sequencing used immunoSEQ version 4 in survey mode. Genomic DNA was diluted to roughly 10 ng/uL, up to 1 ug per sample. Measured with immunoSEQ multiplex PCR; TCRdb has only the in-frame clones, and not every one. In the table there are about 40,000 clones, approximately 80% of which are singletons. The sequence was collected from an adult man with HIV who was CMV-seropositive. Sequences were derived from CD4+ T cells sorted from PBMCs after roughly 18-hour stimulation, sampled from a patient who received antiretroviral therapy. This chain links TRBV5-6 with TRBJ1-2, with 9 positions matching TRBD1. The CDR3 region is CASSFSPGQGPGYTF. Here the CDR3 DNA reads TGTGCCAGCAGCTTCAGCCCGGGACAGGGACCTGGCTACACCTTC.